A single sample is the source of the 9 T cell receptor beta chains below, sequenced in a study of radiation and T cells in renal cell carcinoma (dated by TCRdb to 2018 to 2021). The library relied on the immunoSEQ multiplex PCR assay. Drawn from immuneACCESS, this table holds only the in-frame rearrangements with V and J called that TCRdb kept. Clones are partly lost; checked studies trace under half to an unresolved V gene and leave the rest unexplained. The sample includes around 94,000 clones, with around four fifths observed a single time. The top ten clones comprise 9.4% of the sample. Reading the label with the study, this specimen's time point is: blood 4 weeks post-SBRT, at nephrectomy. The treatment or condition label, as the study defines it: 15 Gy SBRT to primary tumor, nephrectomy 4 weeks later. Here the sequenced sample was blood, taken from a patient whose treatment included radiotherapy and nephrectomy. Receptor source: a man between 45 and 60 years old with renal cell carcinoma.

In this sample, this clone turned up once. The CDR3 region has the DNA TGTGCCTGGACGAGACAGGGGTACACTGAAGCTTTCTTT. Translated: CAWTRQGYTEAFF. J is TRBJ1-1 and V is TRBV30; 8 bases line up with TRBD1. The trim removed 4 bases at V and 3 bases at J, leaving 4 bases unmatched. CDR3 length: 13 residues. Germline CDR1 is GTSNPN and CDR2 is SVGIG (reference sequence).

This chain links TRBV18 with TRBJ1-5, with unresolved D. CDR3 length equals 14 residues. V was clipped by 5 bases and J by 0 bases, with 8 bases between them. Per the germline V gene, CDR1 is KGHSH and CDR2 is LQKENI. The CDR3 region is CASSASNSNQPQHF. CDR3 DNA sequence: TGTGCCAGCTCAGCGTCCAATAGCAATCAGCCCCAGCATTTT.

The chain recombines TRBV9 with TRBJ2-7, with D perhaps TRBD1 or TRBD2 (5 bases each). V shed 3 bases and J shed 4 bases, with 11 bases lying between them. CDR3 length equals 13 residues. From germline, CDR1 is SGDLS and CDR2 YYNGEE. For the CDR3, the DNA is TGTGCCAGCAGCGAGGGGAGAGGATACGAGCAGTACTTC. Encoded protein: CASSEGRGYEQYF.

In nucleotides, the CDR3 is TGCGCCAGCAGCCGGAGCTTGAACACTGAAGCTTTCTTT. Translated, it gives CASSRSLNTEAFF. The chain couples TRBV4-1 to TRBJ1-1; no clear D. Per germline, CDR1 MGHRA and CDR2 YSYEKL. CDR3 length: 13 residues. Trimming left V 4 bases short and J 0 bases short, with 6 bases between.

CDR3 amino acids: CACQGVPAYEQYF. Here the CDR3 DNA reads TGTGCCTGCCAAGGGGTTCCCGCCTACGAGCAGTACTTC. The rearrangement uses TRBV30 and TRBJ2-7, with a weak D call TRBD1 (5 bases). Trimming took 6 bases from V and 2 from J, leaving 14 bases between them. CDR3 length: 13 residues. The V gene's germline CDR1 is GTSNPN and CDR2 SVGIG (reference sequence).

For the CDR3, the DNA is TGTGCCAGCAGCTTAGCTTCCACCGGGACGGACTATGGCTACACCTTC. Protein: CASSLASTGTDYGYTF. V gene TRBV7-2 combines with J gene TRBJ1-2, with D perhaps TRBD1 (5 bases). This CDR3 has 16 amino acids. The V gene's germline CDR1 is SGHTA and CDR2 FQGNSA. V was shortened by 0 bases and J by 3 bases, with 14 bases between the two germline ends. The complete variable domain, with remaining parts taken from reference TRBV7-2 and TRBJ1-2, reads GAGVSQSPSNKVTEKGKDVELRCDPISGHTALYWYRQSLGQGLEFLIYFQGNSAPDKSGLPSDRFSAERTGGSVSTLTIQRTQQEDSAVYLCASSLASTGTDYGYTFGSGTRLTVV.

The chain employs TRBV2 and TRBJ2-5; D is unclear. The V gene lost 4 bases and the J gene lost 6 bases, with 9 bases spanning the gap. CDR3 length: 12 amino acids. Germline V lookup: CDR1 SNHLY, CDR2 FYNNEI. CDR3 DNA: TGTGCCAGCAGTGCTCTGGAAAAGACCCAGTACTTC. It yields the protein CASSALEKTQYF.

This CDR3 reads CASSFTGTRNTEAFF. The CDR3 DNA reads TGCGCCAGCAGCTTCACGGGCACCCGAAACACTGAAGCTTTCTTT. J is TRBJ1-1 and V is TRBV5-1; D not certain. Germline CDR1 reads SGHRS; CDR2 reads YFSETQ. There are 15 residues in the CDR3. Trimming took 2 bases from V and 2 from J, leaving 13 bases between them.

This clone was observed once. This sequence joins TRBV28 and TRBJ2-5; D ambiguous. Germline CDR1 and CDR2: MDHEN and SYDVKM. CDR3 length: 14 residues. V was pared by 6 bases and J by 0 bases, with 11 bases between. DNA for the CDR3: TGTGCCAGCAGCAGAACAGTTCACCAAGAGACCCAGTACTTC. Its translation: CASSRTVHQETQYF.